The 31 T cell receptor beta chains reported below all come from one sample, sequenced in a study of cytomegalovirus exposure and HLA in healthy donors. 13 Jbeta primers and 60 Vbeta primers were used for the PCR. Some clones are missing from TCRdb's copy, which holds only in-frame ones; the method was immunoSEQ multiplex PCR. This sample yields more than 150,000 clones, of which 80% are seen a single time; 0.6% to 0.7% belongs to the top ten. Input material: PBMCs. The source is a boy aged 5-17 years in good health and CMV-seronegative.

This CDR3 reads CASSSTGAKGTYEQYF. The DNA of the CDR3 is TGTGCCAGCAGTTCGACAGGGGCTAAAGGAACCTACGAGCAGTACTTC. The rearrangement uses TRBV27 and TRBJ2-5; 8 bases are a match to TRBD1. Gene TRBJ2-7 matches the end of the DNA better, so the J call may be wrong. The CDR3 spans 16 residues. Germline CDR1 MNHEY, CDR2 SMNVEV (reference sequence).

This chain connects TRBV19 to TRBJ2-5; D gene unclear. Judging by the DNA end, TRBJ2-7 fits better; the J call may be wrong. Germline values: CDR1 LNHDA, CDR2 SQIVND (reference sequence). The CDR3 runs to 12 residues. The CDR3 DNA reads as TGTGCCAGTAGTATCGGGTCCCACGAGCAGTACTTC. Its protein product is CASSIGSHEQYF.

J is TRBJ2-1 and V is TRBV25-1; a weak D match, TRBD2 (6 bases). Germline V gene lookup returns CDR1 MGHDK and CDR2 SYGVNS. V was shortened by 6 bases and J by 8 bases, with 17 bases between the two germline ends. The CDR3 has 14 amino acids. The CDR3 bases are TGTGCCAGCAGCCAAGTCCGGGGGAGGCATGAGCAGTTCTTC. It encodes CASSQVRGRHEQFF.

Of note for this clone: This sample also contains other DNA sequences that code for the same CDR3. V usage is TRBV19 and J usage is TRBJ2-3; perhaps TRBD1 as D (6 bases). V lost 6 bases, J lost 3 bases, and 10 bases lay in between. The germline V gene encodes CDR1 LNHDA and CDR2 SQIVND (reference sequence). CDR3 length: 13 residues. The CDR3 loop is CASRRGGTDTQYF. Written as DNA, the CDR3 is TGTGCCAGTAGGAGAGGGGGAACAGATACGCAGTATTTT.

The V and J genes are TRBV10-3 and TRBJ1-5; D may be TRBD1 (6 bases). In germline, CDR1 is ENHRY, CDR2 SYGVKD. The CDR3 covers 14 residues. With 6 bases removed from V and 3 bases from J, the gap between germline ends came to 12 bases. The CDR3 DNA follows: TGTGCCATCAGGGAGGACAGAAACAATCAGCCCCAGCATTTT. Translating gives CAIREDRNNQPQHF.

The V call is TRBV7-2, the J call TRBJ2-7; maybe TRBD2 (6 bases). Looked up from germline, CDR1 is SGHTA and CDR2 is FQGNSA. V was trimmed by 1 base and J by 3 bases, leaving 13 bases between them. The CDR3 length is 15 residues. CDR3 region: CASSLDLANFYEQYF. The CDR3 region has the DNA TGTGCCAGCAGCTTAGATCTAGCGAACTTCTACGAGCAGTACTTC.

The V gene is TRBV5-4, the J gene TRBJ2-3, with no clear D. Germline-derived CDR1 and CDR2 are SGHNT and YYREEE (reference sequence). CDR3 size: 13 residues. V lost 0 bases and J 4 bases, leaving 6 bases between the germline ends. CDR3 DNA: TGTGCCAGCAGCTTGGACTCCTCAGATACGCAGTATTTT. This sequence encodes CASSLDSSDTQYF.

The J gene is TRBJ1-2, the V gene TRBV7-2, with TRBD1 identical over 7 bases. CDR3 length equals 14 residues. CDR1 is SGHTA, CDR2 FQGNSA, per germline. Germline trimming cut 5 bases from V and 7 bases from J; bases unmatched to any gene: 10. The CDR3, as DNA: TGTGCCAGCAGCCCTCTGCAGGGGGGCATTGGCTACACCTTC. This codes for CASSPLQGGIGYTF.

The genes are TRBV2 and TRBJ2-1; maybe TRBD1 (5 bases). The V end lost 7 bases, the J end lost 7 bases, and 14 bases lay between the germline ends. The germline V gene has CDR1 SNHLY and CDR2 FYNNEI. This CDR3 has 13 amino acids. The CDR3 region has the DNA TGTGCCAGCATAGACAGTCCTTTGAATGAGCAGTTCTTC. Its translation is CASIDSPLNEQFF.

The chain has TRBV15 and TRBJ1-1; D gene ambiguous. The germline CDR1 and CDR2 sequences are LNHNV and YYDKDF (reference sequence). The CDR3 spans 14 residues. V dropped 0 bases and J dropped 1 base, with 6 bases sitting between them. The CDR3 region has the DNA TGTGCCACCAGCAGAGATATAGCGAACACTGAAGCTTTCTTT. This encodes CATSRDIANTEAFF.

The rearrangement uses TRBV7-2 and TRBJ2-1, with D unclear. From germline, CDR1 is SGHTA and CDR2 FQGNSA. CDR3 length equals 15 residues. Trimming took 5 bases from V and 2 from J, leaving 13 bases between them. Written as DNA, the CDR3 is TGTGCCAGCAGCCTGAGCTGGAGAGCCTACAATGAGCAGTTCTTC. Its translation: CASSLSWRAYNEQFF.

This sequence joins TRBV5-1 and TRBJ1-1; 10 positions agree with TRBD1. Trimming cost V 2 bases and J 0 bases; bases outside gene matches: 19. Per the germline V gene, CDR1 is SGHRS and CDR2 is YFSETQ. This CDR3 is built from 21 residues. The CDR3 loop is CASSFIWTGGSPSSLNTEAFF. The CDR3 DNA reads TGCGCCAGCAGCTTCATTTGGACAGGGGGATCTCCTTCGTCCCTGAACACTGAAGCTTTCTTT.

The chain links TRBV4-1 to TRBJ2-2; 9 nucleotides agree with TRBD2. CDR1 is MGHRA, CDR2 YSYEKL, per germline. After removal of 5 bases from V and 6 bases from J, the junction contained 7 bases not matched to a gene. The CDR3 loop spans 15 amino acids. The CDR3 spells CASSFSSGVAGELFF. The CDR3 DNA reads TGCGCCAGCAGCTTTTCTAGCGGGGTTGCCGGGGAGCTGTTTTTT.

The sample holds one count of this clone. The genes are TRBV11-1 and TRBJ2-3; tentative D call: TRBD1 (6 bases). V shed 4 bases and J shed 4 bases, with 12 bases lying between them. Germline V gene sequence: CDR1 SGHAT, CDR2 FQDESV (reference sequence). The CDR3 covers 14 residues. Here the CDR3 DNA reads TGTGCCAGCAGCTCTGGGGGCGAGGCAGATACGCAGTATTTT. This encodes CASSSGGEADTQYF.

This clone was seen only once. The CDR3 DNA reads TGTGCCAGCAGTTGGGACAGCCTTAATGAAAAACTGTTTTTT. Translation: CASSWDSLNEKLFF. The chain carries TRBV6-1 and TRBJ1-4; TRBD1 agrees at 7 bases. The CDR3 spans 14 residues. J lost 4 bases, V lost 5 bases, and 4 bases had no gene match. The germline V gene has CDR1 MNHNS and CDR2 SASEGT.

This clone occurred a few times. CDR3 DNA: TGTGCCACCGAGTTGGGGGGAACGGGTGAAAAACTGTTTTTT. It is translated as CATELGGTGEKLFF. The chain is built from TRBV6-4 and TRBJ1-4; a possible D gene is TRBD1 (5 bases). CDR3 length equals 14 residues. CDR1 and CDR2 (germline): MRHNA, SNTAGT. V lost 10 bases to trimming and J lost 7 bases, with 19 bases between them.

The chain employs TRBV4-1 and TRBJ2-7; 8 positions agree with TRBD1. The CDR3 length is 17 residues. V shed 3 bases and J 4 bases; nucleotides not matched to a gene: 14. CDR1 and CDR2 from the germline V gene are MGHRA and YSYEKL. The chain's CDR3 is CASSQEGTGRRIYEQYF. The CDR3 nucleotides read TGCGCCAGCAGCCAGGAGGGGACAGGTCGGAGGATATACGAGCAGTACTTC.

The chain combines TRBV6-5 with TRBJ2-5; D gene ambiguous. The CDR3 totals 14 residues. Trimming took 2 bases from V and 2 from J, leaving 9 bases between them. From germline, CDR1 is MNHEY and CDR2 SVGAGI. The CDR3 nucleotides read TGTGCCAGCAGTTACGGGCCAGATCAAGAGACCCAGTACTTC. Translating it yields CASSYGPDQETQYF.

V gene TRBV9 combines with J gene TRBJ1-3; TRBD1 aligns across 7 bases. There are 16 residues in the CDR3. J gave up 0 bases and V 0 bases, and 3 bases lay outside the gene matches. Germline V gene lookup returns CDR1 SGDLS and CDR2 YYNGEE. This chain's CDR3 is CASSVDPGGSGNTIYF. CDR3 coding DNA: TGTGCCAGCAGCGTAGATCCAGGGGGCTCTGGAAACACCATATATTTT.

This chain joins TRBV19 and TRBJ1-2; D not resolved. This CDR3 is built from 15 residues. V was cut by 6 bases and J by 0 bases, with 14 bases left in between. Germline V gives CDR1 LNHDA, CDR2 SQIVND (reference sequence). In DNA form, the CDR3 reads TGTGCCAGTAGGACTCCGAGGAGCACTAACTATGGCTACACCTTC. As protein: CASRTPRSTNYGYTF.

V is TRBV2 and J is TRBJ2-1; 12 positions agree with TRBD2. Germline V CDR1 and CDR2: SNHLY, FYNNEI. The CDR3 is 16 amino acids. With V trimmed by 4 bases and J by 4 bases, 5 bases remained unmatched. CDR3 in amino acids: CASSAGTSGLYNEQFF. In DNA, the CDR3 is TGTGCCAGCAGTGCCGGGACTAGCGGGCTATACAATGAGCAGTTCTTC.

V is TRBV7-2 and J is TRBJ1-1; TRBD1 might be the D (5 bases). The CDR3 runs to 15 residues. The germline gives CDR1 SGHTA, CDR2 FQGNSA. V lost 1 base and J lost 3, with 12 bases in between. The CDR3 region has the DNA TGTGCCAGCAGCTTAGGGCCAGGGTGGGACACTGAAGCTTTCTTT. This codes for CASSLGPGWDTEAFF. Drawing the rest from reference TRBV7-2 and TRBJ1-1, the complete variable domain is GAGVSQSPSNKVTEKGKDVELRCDPISGHTALYWYRQSLGQGLEFLIYFQGNSAPDKSGLPSDRFSAERTGGSVSTLTIQRTQQEDSAVYLCASSLGPGWDTEAFFGQGTRLTVV.

This CDR3 is CASQRLAGVYEQYF. CDR3 bases: TGTGCCAGCCAGAGACTAGCGGGAGTGTATGAGCAGTACTTC. The rearrangement uses TRBV6-1 and TRBJ2-7; 12 nucleotides line up with TRBD2. Germline values: CDR1 MNHNS, CDR2 SASEGT. The ends lost 8 bases at V and 7 bases at J; junction bases unmatched: 9. CDR3 size: 14 residues.

The CDR3 protein is CASSTESSNQPQHF. The CDR3 DNA reads TGTGCCAGCAGTACTGAAAGCAGCAATCAGCCCCAGCATTTT. J is TRBJ1-5 and V is TRBV2; D is uncertain. The CDR3 extends over 14 amino acids. The germline V and J ends were trimmed by 5 bases and 1 base, with 9 bases remaining between them. CDR1 and CDR2 (germline): SNHLY, FYNNEI.

The genes are TRBV2 and TRBJ1-3; D is uncertain. Germline V gene data show CDR1 as SNHLY and CDR2 as FYNNEI. Trimming removed 4 bases at V and 0 bases at J, with 13 bases between. This CDR3 is built from 16 residues. DNA of the CDR3: TGTGCCAGCAGTGGGACTGGACTCTCCTCTGGAAACACCATATATTTT. This gives the protein CASSGTGLSSGNTIYF.

The J gene is TRBJ2-5, the V gene TRBV21-1; whether TRBD1, the table's D call, matches the DNA was not checked. TRBV21-1 is an annotated pseudogene. This CDR3 is 12 amino acids long. CDR3 region: CARDRFQETQYF. The CDR3 nucleotides read TGTGCCAGGGACAGGTTCCAAGAGACCCAGTACTTC.

The rearrangement links TRBV10-3 to TRBJ2-7; tentative D call: TRBD1 (6 bases). Trimming pared 8 bases from V and 0 bases from J, leaving 14 bases between. Germline CDR1 reads ENHRY; CDR2 reads SYGVKD. CDR3 size: 14 residues. The CDR3 loop is CAIGEPTGSYEQYF. The CDR3 DNA follows: TGTGCCATCGGGGAGCCGACAGGCTCCTACGAGCAGTACTTC.

The chain joins TRBV6-5 to TRBJ2-7, with a weak D call TRBD2 (5 bases). This CDR3 has 15 amino acids. Germline CDR1 MNHEY, CDR2 SVGAGI. The germline V and J ends were trimmed by 6 bases and 6 bases, with 21 bases remaining between them. The CDR3 region is CASSRIWVEGGEQYF. The CDR3 DNA reads TGTGCCAGCAGCCGAATCTGGGTCGAGGGTGGCGAGCAGTACTTC.

The rearrangement uses TRBV4-3 and TRBJ1-1; D may be TRBD1 (6 bases). The CDR3 consists of 15 residues. The germline gives CDR1 LGHNA, CDR2 YSLEER. The V and J ends lost 4 bases and 4 bases respectively, with 16 bases between them. CDR3 sequence (DNA): TGCGCCAGCAGCCCAAGCGACAGGTCGGTCACTGAAGCTTTCTTT. This sequence encodes CASSPSDRSVTEAFF.

This clone showed up just once. This chain links TRBV19 with TRBJ1-1; perhaps TRBD1 as D (6 bases). The CDR3 has 13 residues. Germline V gene data show CDR1 as LNHDA and CDR2 as SQIVND (reference sequence). The V end was cut by 4 bases, the J end by 5 bases, with 11 bases between. The CDR3 sequence is CASSTSQGTEAFF. CDR3 DNA sequence: TGTGCCAGTAGTACCTCCCAGGGGACTGAAGCTTTCTTT. The full variable domain, with the rest looked up from reference TRBV19 and TRBJ1-1, is DGGITQSPKYLFRKEGQNVTLSCEQNLNHDAMYWYRQDPGQGLRLIYYSQIVNDFQKGDIAEGYSVSREKKESFPLTVTSAQKNPTAFYLCASSTSQGTEAFFGQGTRLTVV.

The genes are TRBV19 and TRBJ2-7, with D perhaps TRBD1 (6 bases). V was trimmed by 2 bases and J by 4 bases, leaving 12 bases between them. From germline, CDR1 is LNHDA and CDR2 SQIVND (reference sequence). CDR3 size: 14 residues. This CDR3 reads CASSIRQGIYEQYF. The CDR3 nucleotides are TGTGCCAGTAGTATACGGCAGGGGATTTACGAGCAGTACTTC. Together with reference TRBV19 and TRBJ2-7, the CDR3 gives the full variable domain: DGGITQSPKYLFRKEGQNVTLSCEQNLNHDAMYWYRQDPGQGLRLIYYSQIVNDFQKGDIAEGYSVSREKKESFPLTVTSAQKNPTAFYLCASSIRQGIYEQYFGPGTRLTVT.